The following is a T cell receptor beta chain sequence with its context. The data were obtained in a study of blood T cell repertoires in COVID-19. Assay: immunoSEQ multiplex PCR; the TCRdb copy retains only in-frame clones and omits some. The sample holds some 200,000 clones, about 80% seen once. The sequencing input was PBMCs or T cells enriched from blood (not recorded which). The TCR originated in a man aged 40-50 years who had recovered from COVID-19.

CDR3 protein: CASSPRTGRPTNYGYTF. For the CDR3, the DNA is TGTGCCAGCAGCCCGCGGACAGGGCGCCCCACCAACTATGGCTACACCTTC. V usage is TRBV7-2 and J usage is TRBJ1-2, with 8 bases that match TRBD1. The V gene end was trimmed by 5 bases and the J gene end by 2 bases; junction bases not matched to a gene: 13. The V gene's germline CDR1 is SGHTA and CDR2 FQGNSA. There are 17 residues in the CDR3.